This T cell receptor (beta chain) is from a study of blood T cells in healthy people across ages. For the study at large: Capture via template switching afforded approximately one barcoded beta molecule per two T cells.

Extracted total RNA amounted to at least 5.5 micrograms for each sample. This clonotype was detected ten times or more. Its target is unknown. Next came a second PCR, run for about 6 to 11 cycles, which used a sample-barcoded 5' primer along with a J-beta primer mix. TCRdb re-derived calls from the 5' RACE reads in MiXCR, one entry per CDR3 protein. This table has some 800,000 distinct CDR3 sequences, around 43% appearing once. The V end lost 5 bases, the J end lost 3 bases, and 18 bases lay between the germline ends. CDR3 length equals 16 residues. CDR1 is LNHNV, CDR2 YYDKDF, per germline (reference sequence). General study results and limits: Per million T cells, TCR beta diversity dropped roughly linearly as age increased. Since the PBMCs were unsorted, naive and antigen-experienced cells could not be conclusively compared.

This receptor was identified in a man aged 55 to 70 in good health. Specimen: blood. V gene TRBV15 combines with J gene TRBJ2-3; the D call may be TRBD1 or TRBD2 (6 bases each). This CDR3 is CATSAGGTTGTDTQYF. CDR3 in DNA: TGTGCCACCAGCGCCGGGGGTACAACAGGGACAGATACGCAGTATTTT.